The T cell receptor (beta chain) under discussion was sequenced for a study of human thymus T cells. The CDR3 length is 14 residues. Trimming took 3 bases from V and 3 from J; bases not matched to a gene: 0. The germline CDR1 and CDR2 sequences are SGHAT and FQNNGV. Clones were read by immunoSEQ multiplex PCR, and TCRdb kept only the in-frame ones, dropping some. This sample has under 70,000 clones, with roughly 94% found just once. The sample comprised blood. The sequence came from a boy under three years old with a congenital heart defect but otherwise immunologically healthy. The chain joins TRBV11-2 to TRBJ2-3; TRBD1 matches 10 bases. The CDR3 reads CASSLGQGTDTQYF. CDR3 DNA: TGTGCCAGCAGCTTGGGACAGGGGACAGATACGCAGTATTTT.